These T cell receptor beta chains were read from a single sample in a study of tumor and adjacent non-tumor tissue in lung cancer. TCRdb reanalysed the multiplex PCR reads using MiXCR and keeps one entry per CDR3 protein. The sample has some 100,000 distinct CDR3 sequences; about 62% are singletons. The sample comprised distant non-tumor lung tissue. The origin of the receptors is a man aged 25-45 years with non-small cell lung cancer. Both conserved end residues are part of each CDR3. The order of the fields is D gene, V gene, clone size, J gene, CDR3 DNA, CDR3 protein. The D gene is left open where the match is weak. Expanded clones get a size class; other rows say once, few or many, or leave the size out.

>-|TRBV11-1|-|TRBJ2-5
TGTGCCAGCAATGGGACGTTTCAAGAGACCCAGTACTTC
CASNGTFQETQYF
>-|TRBV12-3/TRBV12-4|-|TRBJ1-1
TGTGCCAGCACCAGCACAGGCCAGAACACTGAAACTTTCTTT
CASTSTGQNTETFF
>-|TRBV4-2|many|TRBJ1-5
TGTGCCAGCAGCCCCCAGATGGAGCAGCCCCAGCATTTT
CASSPQMEQPQHF
>TRBD2|TRBV6-5|many|TRBJ2-1
TGTGCCAGCAGTCCTAGCGGACTTTACAATGAGCAGTTCTTC
CASSPSGLYNEQFF
>TRBD1|TRBV7-8|-|TRBJ2-3
TGTGCCAGCAGCTTAACCGGGACAGGGGGAAACACAGATATGCAGTATTTT
CASSLTGTGGNTDMQYF
>-|TRBV10-3|many|TRBJ2-2
TGTGCCATCACTAGCCCCCAGGGGCTGAACACCGGGGAGCTGTTTTTT
CAITSPQGLNTGELFF
>-|TRBV11-3|-|TRBJ2-3
TGTGCCAGCAGCTCGGGTTGGGGGGGCCGCGATACGCACTATTTT
CASSSGWGGRDTHYF
>-|TRBV28|few|TRBJ2-4
TGTGCCAGCAGTTTGGGGGGGCAAGTAAACATTCAGTACTTC
CASSLGGQVNIQYF
>-|TRBV11-2|-|TRBJ2-1
TGTGCCAGCGGGACTTTTCGGAGATCCTACAATGAGCAGTTCTTC
CASGTFRRSYNEQFF
>TRBD1|TRBV29-1|-|TRBJ1-2
TGTGGCGTCGGCGGCGGACAGGGGGCGTATGGCTACACCTTC
CGVGGGQGAYGYTF
>-|TRBV5-6|many|TRBJ2-3
TGTGCCAGCAGCTACGGGGGCTCCGAAGATACGCAGTATTTT
CASSYGGSEDTQYF
>-|TRBV4-1|-|TRBJ2-3
TGCACCAGTAGCCAAGTGGTTGGCGGCACAGATACGCAGTATTTT
CTSSQVVGGTDTQYF
>-|TRBV11-2|-|TRBJ2-7
TGTGCCAGGAGCTCAAGCGGATACGAGCAGTACTTC
CARSSSGYEQYF
>TRBD2|TRBV4-2|few|TRBJ2-3
TGTGCCAGCAACCAAGGGCTAGCGGGGATGCGCACAGATACGCAGTATTTT
CASNQGLAGMRTDTQYF
>TRBD2|TRBV4-1|-|TRBJ2-5
TGCGCCAGCAGCCCGGGGACTATCCAAGAGACCCAGTACTTC
CASSPGTIQETQYF
>-|TRBV20-1|-|TRBJ2-7
TGCAGTGTCTACAGGGCCTCGAACGAGCAGTACTTC
CSVYRASNEQYF
>-|TRBV6-1|few|TRBJ2-7
TGTGCCATCAAGGGATCGAGTGAGCAGTACTTC
CAIKGSSEQYF
>-|TRBV11-1|few|TRBJ2-2
TGTACCAGCAGCTTAGGTACTTCGAATACCGGGCAGCTGTTTTTT
CTSSLGTSNTGQLFF
>-|TRBV11-2|once|TRBJ2-3
TGTGCCAGCAGCTTAAGACGGGTTACAGATACACTGTATTTT
CASSLRRVTDTLYF
>-|TRBV5-1|few|TRBJ2-4
TGCGCCAGCAGCCCCGACAGGAACATTCAGTACTTC
CASSPDRNIQYF
>-|TRBV4-1|-|TRBJ2-5
TGCGCCAGCAGCCAAGATGGGTCGGCCGGCCCAGAGACCCAGTACTTC
CASSQDGSAGPETQYF
>TRBD1|TRBV12-3/TRBV12-4|-|TRBJ1-2
TGTGCTAGCAGTGATCTACATGGACAGGGACTAGTTTATGGCTACATCTTC
CASSDLHGQGLVYGYIF
>TRBD2|TRBV4-1|-|TRBJ2-7
TGCGCCAGCAGCCAAGATACAGCGGGAGTCTCCTACGAGCGGTACTTC
CASSQDTAGVSYERYF
>-|TRBV4-1|many|TRBJ2-7
TGCGCCAGCAGCCAAGAGGACAGTACCTACGAGCAGTACTTC
CASSQEDSTYEQYF
>TRBD1|TRBV6-5|-|TRBJ2-2
TGTGCCAGCAGTGAGACAGGGGATACCGGAGGGCTGTTTTTT
CASSETGDTGGLFF
>TRBD1|TRBV20-1|-|TRBJ1-1
TGCAGTGCCAGGGGGGGCACTGAAGCTTTCTTT
CSARGGTEAFF
>-|TRBV11-3|few|TRBJ1-2
TGTGCCAGCAGCTATGGACAGACCAAGTATGGTTACACCTTC
CASSYGQTKYGYTF
>-|TRBV11-2|-|TRBJ2-1
TGTGCCAGCAGCTTCCAGCCCGGGGATTGCAATGAGCAGTTCTTC
CASSFQPGDCNEQFF
>TRBD1|TRBV11-2|-|TRBJ2-5
TGTGTCAGCAACTTAGTAGGGGGGACAGGGGGCGCGGAGACCCAGTACTTC
CVSNLVGGTGGAETQYF
>-|TRBV6-4|-|TRBJ2-1
TGTGCCAGTAGTGACTCCGCGGGCTTCTACAATGAGCAGTTCTTC
CASSDSAGFYNEQFF
>-|TRBV4-2|-|TRBJ2-7
TGTGCCAGCAACCAAGACTGGACAGATTTACCCTACGAGCAGTACTTC
CASNQDWTDLPYEQYF
>-|TRBV20-1|-|TRBJ2-7
TGCAGTGCTACCCGGGGGATTAGCGGAAACGAGCAGTACTTC
CSATRGISGNEQYF
>-|TRBV20-1|few|TRBJ1-2
TGCAGTGCTAGAGATCTTCGGGGGAGCTACACCTTC
CSARDLRGSYTF
>-|TRBV6-5|once|TRBJ2-1
TGTGCCAGCAGCGACACTAGAGGGAGTGTACAGTTCTTC
CASSDTRGSVQFF
>TRBD1|TRBV20-1|-|TRBJ2-1
TGCAGTCCTAGGGACAGATCGTACAATGAGCAGTTCTTC
CSPRDRSYNEQFF
>TRBD2|TRBV5-6|-|TRBJ2-3
TGTGCCAGTAGCTTGGCTCTAGCGGGCCACTGGGACACGCAGTATTTT
CASSLALAGHWDTQYF
>-|TRBV29-1|-|TRBJ1-1
TGCAGCATTGAAGATGGAATGGGAGCTTCCTTT
CSIEDGMGASF
>-|TRBV30|many|TRBJ2-1
TGTGCCTGGAAGTCCGGATCCGGGTACAATGAGCAGTTCTTC
CAWKSGSGYNEQFF